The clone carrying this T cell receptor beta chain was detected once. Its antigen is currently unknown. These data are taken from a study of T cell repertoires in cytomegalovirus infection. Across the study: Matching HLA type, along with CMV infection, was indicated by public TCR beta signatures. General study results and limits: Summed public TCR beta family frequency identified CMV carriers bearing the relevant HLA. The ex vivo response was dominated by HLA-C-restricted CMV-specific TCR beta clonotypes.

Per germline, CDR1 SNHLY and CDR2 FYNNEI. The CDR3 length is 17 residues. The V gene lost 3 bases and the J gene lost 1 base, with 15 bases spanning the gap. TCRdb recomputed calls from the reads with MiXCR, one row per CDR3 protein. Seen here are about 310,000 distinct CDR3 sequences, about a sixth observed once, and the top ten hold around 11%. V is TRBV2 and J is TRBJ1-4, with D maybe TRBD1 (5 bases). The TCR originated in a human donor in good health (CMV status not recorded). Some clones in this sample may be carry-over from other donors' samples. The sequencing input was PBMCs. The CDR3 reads CASSEEGPIGTNEKLFF. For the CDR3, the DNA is TGTGCCAGCAGTGAGGAGGGGCCAATAGGAACTAATGAAAAACTGTTTTTT.